This is a list of T cell receptor beta chains from one sample in a study of brain T cells in children with intractable seizures. Data came from immunoSEQ multiplex PCR; TCRdb stores just in-frame clones and leaves some out. The table has about 340,000 clones, about 93% seen once. The specimen was peripheral blood, collected 4 to 5 months after surgery. The receptors shown here come from a boy younger than two with tuberous sclerosis and intractable seizures. Each CDR3 is given with its conserved first and last residue. The D gene is left open where the match is weak. The size of a clone is reported for some rows only, either as once, few or many, or as a class for expanded clones.

clone_size d_call j_call v_call cdr3_aa cdr3_nt
- - TRBJ2-7 TRBV2 CASLGASMSLEQYF TGTGCCAGCTTAGGGGCTAGTATGTCTCTCGAGCAGTACTTC
- - TRBJ1-1 TRBV5-1 CASSLGDNEAFF TGCGCCAGCAGCTTGGGGGATAATGAAGCTTTCTTT
- - TRBJ1-6 TRBV7-9 CASSLFHPNSPLHF TGTGCCAGCAGCTTATTTCACCCCAATTCACCCCTCCACTTT
- - TRBJ2-1 TRBV19 CASSIMDSMSNEQFF TGTGCCAGTAGTATAATGGACAGTATGTCCAATGAGCAGTTCTTC
- - TRBJ1-1 TRBV14 CASSPRWNNMNTEAFF TGTGCCAGCAGCCCCCGTTGGAATAACATGAACACTGAAGCTTTCTTT
- - TRBJ1-1 TRBV6-1 CASSEASQMNTEAFF TGTGCCAGCAGTGAAGCTAGCCAGATGAACACTGAAGCTTTCTTT
- TRBD2 TRBJ2-1 TRBV5-1 CASSFFPTSAIYNEQFF TGCGCCAGCAGCTTTTTCCCGACTAGCGCCATATACAATGAGCAGTTCTTC
- TRBD2 TRBJ2-7 TRBV11-3 CASSSRLAGINEQYF TGTGCCAGCAGCTCGAGACTAGCGGGAATAAACGAGCAGTACTTC
- - TRBJ1-1 TRBV7-9 CASRDFRASKMNTEAFF TGTGCCAGCAGAGATTTCAGGGCCAGTAAAATGAACACTGAAGCTTTCTTT
- - TRBJ1-1 TRBV9 CASSWGNTEAFF TGTGCCAGCAGCTGGGGGAACACTGAAGCTTTCTTT
- - TRBJ2-7 TRBV6-1 CASSERGTGRTYEQYF TGTGCCAGCAGTGAAAGGGGGACGGGAAGGACCTACGAGCAGTACTTC
- TRBD1 TRBJ2-5 TRBV7-9 CASSSQTGQGWETQYF TGTGCCAGCAGCTCACAGACAGGACAGGGCTGGGAGACCCAGTACTTC
- - TRBJ1-2 TRBV6-5 CASSYVRAPYGYTF TGTGCCAGCAGTTACGTCCGGGCCCCCTATGGCTACACCTTC
- TRBD2 TRBJ2-1 TRBV2 CASRILAGNEQFF TGTGCCAGCAGAATCCTAGCGGGCAATGAGCAGTTCTTC
- - TRBJ1-5 TRBV19 CATGRSINQPQHF TGTGCCACCGGACGGAGTATCAATCAGCCCCAGCATTTT
- - TRBJ1-2 TRBV6-5 CASSFRTDGYTF TGTGCCAGCAGTTTTAGGACAGATGGCTACACCTTC
once - TRBJ1-1 TRBV6-5 CASSYSDSWTEAFF TGTGCCAGCAGTTACTCGGACAGTTGGACTGAAGCTTTCTTT
- TRBD1 TRBJ2-5 TRBV24-1 CATSDTPRQGLEETQYF TGTGCCACCAGTGATACTCCCCGACAGGGGCTGGAAGAGACCCAGTACTTC
- - TRBJ1-1 TRBV2 CASSDRVSTEAFF TGTGCCAGCAGTGACAGGGTATCCACTGAAGCTTTCTTT
- - TRBJ2-3 TRBV10-1 CASSDVGSLDTQYF TGCGCCAGCAGTGATGTGGGCTCCCTGGATACGCAGTATTTT
- - TRBJ2-3 TRBV30 CAWSLGASKQYF TGTGCCTGGAGTCTCGGGGCTAGCAAGCAGTATTTT
- - TRBJ2-1 TRBV27 CASSLEGGRQFF TGTGCCAGCAGTTTGGAGGGCGGAAGGCAGTTCTTC
- TRBD2 TRBJ2-1 TRBV7-2 CASSLYFGGLAGDNEQFF TGTGCCAGCAGCTTATATTTTGGGGGACTAGCGGGCGACAATGAGCAGTTCTTC
- - TRBJ1-2 TRBV12-3/TRBV12-4 CASSNGQHYGYTF TGTGCCAGCAGTAACGGACAACACTATGGCTACACCTTC
- - TRBJ1-2 TRBV19 CASSPRSNLLQGYTF TGTGCCAGTAGTCCCCGTTCTAACCTCTTACAGGGCTACACCTTC
- - TRBJ1-6 TRBV5-1 CASSLGDIYNSPLHF TGCGCCAGCAGCTTGGGGGATATATATAATTCACCCCTCCACTTT
- - TRBJ1-2 TRBV7-2 CASSLERGPYGYTF TGTGCCAGCAGCTTAGAGCGGGGGCCCTATGGCTACACCTTC
- - TRBJ2-4 TRBV14 CASSQDQGHPLAKNIQYF TGTGCCAGCAGCCAAGATCAGGGACACCCTCTAGCCAAAAACATTCAGTACTTC
- TRBD1 TRBJ2-3 TRBV4-1 CASSQLGTASTDTQYF TGCGCCAGCAGCCAACTCGGGACAGCTAGCACAGATACGCAGTATTTT
- - TRBJ2-3 TRBV27 CASSLGTTSTDTQYF TGTGCCAGCAGTTTAGGGACAACTAGCACAGATACGCAGTATTTT
- TRBD1 TRBJ1-2 TRBV24-1 CATSDGQGGDYGYTF TGTGCCACCAGTGATGGACAGGGTGGCGACTATGGCTACACCTTC
- TRBD1 TRBJ1-5 TRBV6-2/TRBV6-3 CASSEQGYNQPQHF TGTGCCAGCAGCGAACAGGGGTACAATCAGCCCCAGCATTTT
- TRBD1 TRBJ1-1 TRBV6-4 CAIVTGIEAFF TGTGCCATTGTGACAGGGATTGAAGCTTTCTTT
- TRBD2 TRBJ2-3 TRBV9 CASSAQRGGLGDTQYF TGTGCCAGCAGCGCACAGCGGGGGGGCCTAGGAGACACGCAGTATTTT
- - TRBJ1-2 TRBV6-5 CASLGREQSNYGYTF TGTGCCAGCTTGGGGAGAGAGCAGTCCAACTATGGCTACACCTTC
- - TRBJ1-2 TRBV29-1 CSAGRGARGYTF TGCAGCGCAGGGAGGGGGGCGCGGGGCTACACCTTC
once - TRBJ2-2 TRBV7-3 CASSLRSGHETGELFF TGTGCCAGCAGCTTAAGATCCGGCCATGAAACCGGGGAGCTGTTTTTT
- - TRBJ1-2 TRBV30 CAQSQGLHGYTF TGTGCCCAATCCCAAGGGCTTCATGGCTACACCTTC
- - TRBJ1-1 TRBV18 CASSSPSQGWRNTEAFF TGTGCCAGCTCAAGTCCGTCCCAGGGGTGGAGGAACACTGAAGCTTTCTTT
- - TRBJ1-6 TRBV2 CASSVNNSPLHF TGTGCCAGCAGTGTCAATAATTCACCCCTCCACTTT
- TRBD2 TRBJ2-2 TRBV29-1 CSVDRGGNTGELFF TGCAGCGTTGACCGCGGGGGGAACACCGGGGAGCTGTTTTTT
- TRBD2 TRBJ2-2 TRBV9 CASSAKLGTSGYTGELFF TGTGCCAGCAGCGCAAAGCTCGGGACTAGCGGGTACACCGGGGAGCTGTTTTTT
- TRBD1 TRBJ1-1 TRBV7-8 CASSSTGAPNTEAFF TGTGCCAGCAGCTCGACAGGGGCTCCAAACACTGAAGCTTTCTTT
- TRBD1 TRBJ2-3 TRBV5-8 CASSLDRGPADTQYF TGTGCCAGCAGCTTGGACAGGGGACCCGCAGATACGCAGTATTTT
- - TRBJ2-7 TRBV29-1 CSVDEPGPYEQYF TGCAGCGTTGACGAACCGGGACCCTACGAGCAGTACTTC
- - TRBJ1-2 TRBV24-1 CATSSSGNYGYTF TGTGCCACCAGTTCGTCAGGGAACTATGGCTACACCTTC
- - TRBJ2-7 TRBV18 CASSPRDLRVYEQYF TGTGCCAGCTCACCTCGGGACCTAAGAGTCTACGAGCAGTACTTC
once - TRBJ1-2 TRBV27 CASSPSGPMDGYTF TGTGCCAGCAGCCCATCAGGACCGATGGATGGCTACACCTTC